The 21 T cell receptor beta chains below were found in one sample sequenced in a study of blood T cells in healthy people across ages. PCR was performed a second time for about 6 to 12 cycles using a sample-barcoded 5' primer and a J-beta primer mix. A single record per CDR3 protein comes from TCRdb applying MiXCR to the 5' RACE reads. The table lists about 1,500,000 distinct CDR3 sequences, approximately 30% of them singletons. The sample comprised blood. These receptors came from a woman between 25 and 40 years old in good health.

The V call is TRBV9, the J call TRBJ2-4; D is unresolved. V was trimmed by 0 bases and J by 13 bases, leaving 14 bases between them. CDR1 is SGDLS, CDR2 YYNGEE, per germline. This CDR3 comprises 13 residues. The CDR3 spells CASSVEDGEVQYF. The CDR3 coding sequence is TGTGCCAGCAGCGTAGAGGATGGAGAGGTGCAGTACTTC.

This clonotype has only a few counts. This rearrangement joins TRBV6-2 or TRBV6-3 to TRBJ2-1; 7 bases line up with TRBD1. Germline lookup yields CDR1 MNHEY and CDR2 SVGEGT. The CDR3 extends over 14 amino acids. V was pared by 4 bases and J by 5 bases, with 5 bases of the junction left unmatched. CDR3 region: CASSSGQPHNEQFF. Written as DNA, the CDR3 is TGTGCCAGCAGTTCGGGACAGCCTCACAATGAGCAGTTCTTC.

This clonotype showed up many times. The V gene is TRBV20-1, the J gene TRBJ1-5; 8 bases fit TRBD1. V lost 7 bases to trimming and J lost 6 bases; unmatched junction nucleotides: 8. The CDR3 spans 13 residues. Germline CDR1 and CDR2: DFQATT and SNEGSKA (reference sequence). The CDR3: CSVGQGAFQPQHF. In DNA form, the CDR3 reads TGCAGTGTGGGGCAGGGGGCTTTTCAGCCCCAGCATTTT.

The CDR3 reads CASSQTTGQGSGELFF. As DNA, the CDR3 is TGTGCCAGCAGCCAAACTACGGGACAGGGGAGCGGGGAGCTGTTTTTT. The chain uses TRBV14 and TRBJ2-2, with 10 bases identical to TRBD1. Germline V gene data show CDR1 as SGHDN and CDR2 as FVKESK. The CDR3 has 16 amino acids. V was clipped by 2 bases and J by 7 bases; unmatched bases: 7.

The chain carries TRBV21-1 and TRBJ2-3; the DNA was not compared with TRBD2, the D call given in the table. TRBV21-1 is termed a pseudogene. The CDR3 extends over 14 amino acids. In DNA form, the CDR3 reads TGTGCCAGCAGCAAAGAATTTGGAGGAGATACGCAGTATTTT. Translated: CASSKEFGGDTQYF.

The chain joins TRBV29-1 to TRBJ2-3, with 10 bases identical to TRBD2. CDR1 and CDR2 (germline): SQVTM, ANQGSEA. V lost 3 bases and J lost 3; bases outside the gene matches: 6. The CDR3 has 15 amino acids. The CDR3: CSVDKGTSDTDTQYF. The CDR3 DNA sequence: TGCAGCGTTGATAAAGGGACTAGCGATACAGATACGCAGTATTTT.

This clonotype has only a few counts. The V call is TRBV4-2, the J call TRBJ1-1; no clear D gene. V was cut by 0 bases and J by 4 bases, with 18 bases left in between. CDR1 is LGHNA and CDR2 is YNFKEQ in the germline V gene. This CDR3 comprises 17 residues. The CDR3 is CASSQDVGPGMGTEAFF. Here the CDR3 DNA reads TGTGCCAGCAGCCAAGATGTCGGTCCGGGGATGGGCACTGAAGCTTTCTTT.

CDR3 amino acids: CASSFRGLVGETQYF. Written as DNA, the CDR3 is TGTGCCAGCAGTTTCCGCGGACTAGTCGGAGAGACCCAGTACTTC. This sequence joins TRBV6-2 or TRBV6-3 and TRBJ2-5; 7 bases are a match to TRBD2. With V trimmed by 4 bases and J by 4 bases, 9 bases remained unmatched. Germline CDR1 MNHEY, CDR2 SVGEGT. This CDR3 comprises 15 residues.

The V and J genes are TRBV6-2 or TRBV6-3 and TRBJ1-1, with 9 bases aligning to TRBD1. The CDR3 has 15 residues. Germline CDR1 MNHEY, CDR2 SVGEGT. V lost 4 bases, J lost 7 bases, and 10 bases stayed unmatched. The CDR3 DNA is TGTGCCAGCAGTTCGACAGGGGGGAAGGGGTTTGAAGCTTTCTTT. It translates to CASSSTGGKGFEAFF.

V usage is TRBV25-1 and J usage is TRBJ2-7; a possible D gene is TRBD1 (5 bases). The V end lost 7 bases, the J end lost 2 bases, and 15 bases lay between the germline ends. The germline V gene encodes CDR1 MGHDK and CDR2 SYGVNS. CDR3 length: 14 residues. Here the CDR3 reads CASTPPGNAYEQYF. CDR3 DNA: TGTGCCAGCACCCCGCCAGGGAATGCCTACGAGCAGTACTTC.

Comment on this clonotype: A much bigger clone sits one base away, suggesting this may be a read error. CDR3 DNA sequence: TGTGCCAGCACCTGGACTAGCGGGGGTGAGCAGTACTTC. Translation: CASTWTSGGEQYF. The genes are TRBV7-2 and TRBJ2-7, with TRBD2 matching 13 bases. CDR3 length: 13 residues. The V segment lost 7 bases and the J segment 7 bases; nucleotides outside the gene matches: 4. In germline, CDR1 is SGHTA, CDR2 FQGNSA.

This clonotype was seen only a few times. The rearrangement links TRBV10-3 to TRBJ1-2, with 7 bases fitting TRBD1. The germline V gene encodes CDR1 ENHRY and CDR2 SYGVKD. V trimming: 6 bases; J trimming: 8 bases; junction bases outside the gene matches: 6. The CDR3 sequence is 12 residues long. The CDR3 region has the DNA TGTGCCATCAGAGGACAGGAATGGGGCTACACCTTC. This gives the protein CAIRGQEWGYTF.

The chain recombines TRBV5-1 with TRBJ2-1; D perhaps matches TRBD2 (5 bases). Trimming shortened V by 4 bases and J by 13 bases, and 21 bases separated the two germline ends. The CDR3 contains 14 residues. Looked up from germline, CDR1 is SGHRS and CDR2 is YFSETQ. This CDR3 is CASSPSTAEETQFF. The CDR3 nucleotides are TGCGCCAGCAGCCCCTCGACGGCGGAGGAGACCCAGTTCTTC. The variable domain in full, completed from reference TRBV5-1 and TRBJ2-1, reads KAGVTQTPRYLIKTRGQQVTLSCSPISGHRSVSWYQQTPGQGLQFLFEYFSETQRNKGNFPGRFSGRQFSNSRSEMNVSTLELGDSALYLCASSPSTAEETQFFGPGTRLTVL.

The V and J genes are TRBV5-1 and TRBJ2-4, with 9 positions matching TRBD1. The J call may not be correct, given that the DNA end is closer to TRBJ2-7. Per germline, CDR1 SGHRS and CDR2 YFSETQ. The CDR3 extends over 15 amino acids. The CDR3 coding sequence is TGCGCCAGCAGCTCAAAACCGGGACAGGGTGTCGAGCAGTACTTC. This sequence encodes CASSSKPGQGVEQYF.

A word on this clonotype: Sequence at one end of the junction differs from germline and may be a read error. The chain recombines TRBV5-1 with TRBJ1-1, with 8 nucleotides matching TRBD1. Germline V gene lookup returns CDR1 SGHRS and CDR2 YFSETQ. The CDR3 spans 14 residues. CDR3: CAGSSNRGYTEAFF. CDR3 coding DNA: TGCGCCGGCAGCTCGAACAGGGGGTACACTGAAGCTTTCTTT.

The V gene is TRBV20-1, the J gene TRBJ2-5; D gene ambiguous. Germline CDR1 and CDR2: DFQATT and SNEGSKA (reference sequence). Trimming removed 4 bases at V and 0 bases at J, with 9 bases between. The CDR3 spans 13 residues. The CDR3 region is CSANPQNQETQYF. Written as DNA, the CDR3 is TGCAGTGCTAACCCCCAAAACCAAGAGACCCAGTACTTC.

This clonotype came up a few times. The chain uses TRBV12-3 or TRBV12-4 and TRBJ2-3; D not certain. V gave up 6 bases and J gave up 1 base, with 17 bases separating them. CDR3 length: 16 amino acids. The CDR3 loop is CASSYDVSSGTDTQYF. CDR3 in DNA: TGTGCCAGCAGCTACGACGTATCCTCAGGCACAGATACGCAGTATTTT.

This clonotype was seen ten or more times. This chain links TRBV10-2 with TRBJ2-7, with D possibly matching TRBD1 (6 bases). Germline V lookup: CDR1 WSHSY, CDR2 SAAADI. V lost 0 bases, J lost 3 bases, and 12 bases lay in between. This CDR3 is 15 amino acids long. This CDR3 is CASSESIGRGYEQYF. The CDR3 coding sequence is TGCGCCAGCAGTGAGTCGATAGGCAGGGGCTACGAGCAGTACTTC.

The rearrangement links TRBV30 to TRBJ1-5; TRBD1 matches at 7 bases. Germline V gene lookup returns CDR1 GTSNPN and CDR2 SVGIG (reference sequence). CDR3 length: 15 amino acids. V lost 1 base and J lost 6; bases outside the gene matches: 9. In DNA, the CDR3 is TGTGCCTGGAGTGCGGACAGGCAAGGAACTCAGCCCCAGCATTTT. Its translation: CAWSADRQGTQPQHF.

This clonotype was recorded a few times. A junction end diverges from the germline sequence, so it may reflect a read error. The chain uses TRBV5-1 and TRBJ2-7; D unresolved. The CDR3 contains 14 residues. Germline V gene sequence: CDR1 SGHRS, CDR2 YFSETQ. For the CDR3, the DNA is TGCACCAGCAGCTCGGGTACAGCCTCCTACGAGCAGTACTTC. Translation gives CTSSSGTASYEQYF.

This clonotype was recorded at least ten times. The chain carries TRBV6-6 and TRBJ2-7; 9 bases map to TRBD2. V gave up 0 bases and J gave up 4 bases; unmatched junction bases: 10. Germline CDR1 is MNHNY and CDR2 is SVGAGI (reference sequence). This CDR3 has 17 residues. The CDR3 DNA sequence: TGTGCCAGCAGTTACTCGAGTCCGGCGGGAGGGCAATACGAGCAGTACTTC. This gives the protein CASSYSSPAGGQYEQYF.